This T cell receptor beta chain emerged from a study of T cells in Graves' hyperthyroidism and ophthalmopathy. Pregnant or lactating patients were excluded, as were those with uncontrolled infection or other autoimmune disease. More than 9.5 ml fresh peripheral blood yielded the PBMCs. Amplification yielded TCR beta CDR3 regions, with RNA transcripts as the source. Carried out on the TCR CDR3, a first-round RT-PCR used the HTBI primer set. MiXCR was run by TCRdb on the multiplex PCR reads, yielding one entry per CDR3 protein. The sample carries more than 300,000 distinct CDR3 sequences, about a fifth recorded once. The CDR3 consists of 14 residues. V shed 4 bases, J shed 10 bases, and the junction held 5 bases outside the gene matches. CDR1 and CDR2 from the germline V gene are SGHTA and FQGTGA. The table lists this clonotype with many counts. Antigen unknown. Whole-study findings and limits: Blood also contained most expanded thyroid clonotypes above 0.001. For ophthalmopathy, model prediction preceded onset by a median 6.5 months.

This chain uses TRBV7-3 with TRBJ2-1, with 12 bases fitting TRBD2. The material sequenced was blood. The clonotype was recovered from a man between 18 and 35 years old with Graves' ophthalmopathy. The CDR3 here is CASSSSGGAGEQFF. The CDR3 DNA sequence: TGTGCCAGCAGCTCTAGCGGGGGGGCCGGGGAGCAGTTCTTC. Drawing the rest from reference TRBV7-3 and TRBJ2-1, the complete variable domain is GAGVSQTPSNKVTEKGKYVELRCDPISGHTALYWYRQSLGQGPEFLIYFQGTGAADDSGLPNDRFFAVRPEGSVSTLKIQRTERGDSAVYLCASSSSGGAGEQFFGPGTRLTVL.